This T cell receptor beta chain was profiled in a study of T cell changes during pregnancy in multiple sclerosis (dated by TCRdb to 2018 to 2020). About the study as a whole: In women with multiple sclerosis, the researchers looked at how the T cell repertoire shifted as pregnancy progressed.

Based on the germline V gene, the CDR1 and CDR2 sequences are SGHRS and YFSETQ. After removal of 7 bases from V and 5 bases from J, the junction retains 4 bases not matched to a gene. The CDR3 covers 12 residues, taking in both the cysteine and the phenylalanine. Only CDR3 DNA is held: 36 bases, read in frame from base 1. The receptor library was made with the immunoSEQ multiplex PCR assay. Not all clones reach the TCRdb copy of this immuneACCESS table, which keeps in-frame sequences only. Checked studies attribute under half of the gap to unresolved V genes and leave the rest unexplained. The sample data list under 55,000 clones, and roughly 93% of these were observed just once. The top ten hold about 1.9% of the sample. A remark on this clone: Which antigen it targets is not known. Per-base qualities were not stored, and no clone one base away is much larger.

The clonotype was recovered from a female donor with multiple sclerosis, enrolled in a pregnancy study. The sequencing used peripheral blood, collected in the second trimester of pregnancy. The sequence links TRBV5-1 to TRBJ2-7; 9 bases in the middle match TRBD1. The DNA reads TGCGCCAGCGGACAGGGGACGCACGAGCAGTACTTC. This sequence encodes CASGQGTHEQYF.